One and the same sample provided the 28 T cell receptor beta chains below, sequenced in a study of blood T cell repertoires in COVID-19. Assay: immunoSEQ multiplex PCR; the TCRdb copy retains only in-frame clones and omits some. Here the sample spans about 270,000 clones, around nine tenths being singletons. The sample was peripheral blood. These receptors were taken from a middle-aged man with active or convalescent COVID-19.

The CDR3, as DNA: TGTGCCAGCAGAAGACAGGGGGCGGGGGAGCAGTACTTC. It encodes CASRRQGAGEQYF. The genes are TRBV6-6 and TRBJ2-7; 10 nucleotides line up with TRBD1. The trim removed 6 bases at V and 7 bases at J, leaving 6 bases unmatched. The CDR3 loop spans 13 amino acids. CDR1 and CDR2 from the germline V gene are MNHNY and SVGAGI (reference sequence).

The CDR3 region is CASSRYRGSIDEQFF. CDR3 in DNA: TGTGCCAGCAGCCGATACAGGGGGTCTATCGATGAGCAGTTCTTC. J is TRBJ2-1 and V is TRBV6-5; TRBD1 matches at 8 bases. The junction had 12 bases not matched to a gene; V was cut back by 6 bases and J by 8 bases. The CDR3 runs 15 residues. Germline V CDR1 and CDR2: MNHEY, SVGAGI.

V is TRBV5-1 and J is TRBJ2-5; D not certain. From germline, CDR1 is SGHRS and CDR2 YFSETQ. Trimming took 4 bases from V and 7 from J, leaving 14 bases between them. The CDR3 spans 13 residues. CDR3 loop: CASSPLPDGTQYF. For the CDR3, the DNA is TGCGCCAGCAGCCCTCTCCCAGATGGGACCCAGTACTTC.

This sequence joins TRBV30 and TRBJ1-4; D is unclear. CDR3 length: 15 residues. The germline V and J ends were trimmed by 7 bases and 0 bases, with 15 bases remaining between them. Looked up from germline, CDR1 is GTSNPN and CDR2 is SVGIG (reference sequence). The CDR3 bases are TGTGCCTTGATCCCTCGTAGAGCAACTAATGAAAAACTGTTTTTT. This translates into CALIPRRATNEKLFF. Drawing the rest from reference TRBV30 and TRBJ1-4, the complete variable domain is SQTIHQWPATLVQPVGSPLSLECTVEGTSNPNLYWYRQAAGRGLQLLFYSVGIGQISSEVPQNLSASRPQDRQFILSSKKLLLSDSGFYLCALIPRRATNEKLFFGSGTQLSVL.

The chain links TRBV24-1 to TRBJ2-1; D gene unclear. The CDR3 runs to 12 residues. CDR1 KGHDR and CDR2 SFDVKD come from the germline V gene. V gave up 4 bases and J gave up 6 bases, with 6 bases separating them. The CDR3, as DNA: TGTGCCACCAGTGAAGTGAGCAATGAGCAGTTCTTC. It specifies CATSEVSNEQFF.

This clone has only a few counts. J is TRBJ1-2 and V is TRBV5-1; no definite D call. The V gene lost 2 bases and the J gene lost 0 bases, with 11 bases spanning the gap. The CDR3 consists of 15 residues. From germline, CDR1 is SGHRS and CDR2 YFSETQ. CDR3 sequence (DNA): TGCGCCAGCAGCTTCTCCGGGGATTCTAACTATGGCTACACCTTC. Protein sequence: CASSFSGDSNYGYTF.

The genes are TRBV7-8 and TRBJ2-3; D is ambiguous. Trimming pared 5 bases from V and 4 bases from J, leaving 7 bases between. The CDR3 sequence is 12 residues long. Germline assignment: CDR1 SGHVS and CDR2 FQNEAQ. The CDR3 region has the DNA TGTGCCAGCAGCCCGTCGGCAGATACGCAGTATTTT. Its protein product is CASSPSADTQYF.

The V gene is TRBV6-6, the J gene TRBJ2-6, with 7 bases aligning to TRBD1. The trim removed 6 bases at V and 3 bases at J, leaving 5 bases unmatched. This CDR3 comprises 15 residues. CDR1 is MNHNY, CDR2 SVGAGI, per germline (reference sequence). DNA of the CDR3: TGTGCCAGCAGGACAGGGTCTCGTGGGGCCAACGTCCTGACTTTC. Its protein product is CASRTGSRGANVLTF.

The chain employs TRBV13 and TRBJ2-1; weak D call: TRBD2 (6 bases). Germline V gene sequence: CDR1 PRHDT, CDR2 FYEKMQ (reference sequence). Deletions cut 4 bases from V and 6 bases from J, with 10 bases between. The CDR3 is 13 amino acids. CDR3 sequence (DNA): TGTGCCAGCAGCTCGCGGGGTCCCAATGAGCAGTTCTTC. This codes for CASSSRGPNEQFF.

The genes are TRBV11-3 and TRBJ2-2, with D uncertain. V was clipped by 5 bases and J by 6 bases, with 16 bases between them. The CDR3 length is 15 residues. Germline loops: CDR1 SGHNT, CDR2 YENEEA. The CDR3 DNA reads as TGTGCCAGCAGCCCCAGAGCCAGGCTATCCGGGGAGCTGTTTTTT. It yields the protein CASSPRARLSGELFF.

DNA for the CDR3: TGTGCCAGCACCCACGGAGGGGACGAGCAGTACTTC. This translates into CASTHGGDEQYF. The rearrangement joins TRBV5-5 to TRBJ2-7; perhaps TRBD2 as D (6 bases). The germline V and J ends were trimmed by 6 bases and 5 bases, with 12 bases remaining between them. The CDR3 is 12 amino acids. Looked up from germline, CDR1 is SGHKS and CDR2 is YYEKEE (reference sequence).

This chain uses TRBV19 with TRBJ1-2, with a tentative D call TRBD1 (5 bases). The CDR3 covers 16 residues. V lost 7 bases to trimming and J lost 6 bases, with 24 bases between them. CDR1 and CDR2 (germline): LNHDA, SQIVND (reference sequence). CDR3 region: CASTPGPGRQVNGYTF. CDR3 sequence (DNA): TGTGCCAGTACCCCCGGGCCAGGGCGACAAGTGAATGGCTACACCTTC.

The chain has TRBV11-2 and TRBJ2-7; D perhaps matches TRBD2 (6 bases). Trimming took off 7 bases at V and 4 bases at J, with 14 bases between the two ends. The CDR3 totals 13 residues. The germline V gene encodes CDR1 SGHAT and CDR2 FQNNGV. CDR3 amino acids: CASNSPGGYEQYF. The CDR3 DNA sequence: TGTGCCAGCAACTCCCCTGGGGGGTACGAGCAGTACTTC. Variable domain in full (rest from reference TRBV11-2 and TRBJ2-7): EAGVAQSPRYKIIEKRQSVAFWCNPISGHATLYWYQQILGQGPKLLIQFQNNGVVDDSQLPKDRFSAERLKGVDSTLKIQPAKLEDSAVYLCASNSPGGYEQYFGPGTRLTVT.

This clone appeared once. The J gene is TRBJ2-7, the V gene TRBV20-1; D unclear. The CDR3 extends over 11 amino acids. Per the germline V gene, CDR1 is DFQATT and CDR2 is SNEGSKA (reference sequence). V lost 6 bases to trimming and J lost 5 bases, with 11 bases between them. The CDR3, as DNA: TGCAGTGCAGACCAGGCTGACGAGCAGTACTTC. It is translated as CSADQADEQYF.

The rearrangement uses TRBV7-9 and TRBJ1-5, with D tentatively TRBD1 (6 bases). The CDR3 is 15 amino acids. CDR1 and CDR2 from the germline V gene are SEHNR and FQNEAQ (reference sequence). Trimming cost V 6 bases and J 2 bases, with 14 bases left between them. The CDR3 region has the DNA TGTGCCAGCAGTTTCGGACAGTCAGGCAATCAGCCCCAGCATTTT. As protein: CASSFGQSGNQPQHF.

Only a few counts were recorded for this clone. The genes are TRBV5-5 and TRBJ1-2; D is unresolved. This CDR3 is built from 15 residues. The V end was cut by 3 bases, the J end by 4 bases, with 16 bases between. CDR1 SGHKS and CDR2 YYEKEE come from the germline V gene (reference sequence). The CDR3 region is CASSSGLFGIYGYTF. Written as DNA, the CDR3 is TGTGCCAGCAGCTCGGGGTTGTTTGGGATCTATGGCTACACCTTC.

This clone came up once. The gene calls are TRBV5-1 and TRBJ1-5; 7 bases fit TRBD1. Unmatched junction bases numbered 7, after V lost 4 bases and J lost 6 bases. CDR1 and CDR2 (germline): SGHRS, YFSETQ. CDR3 length: 14 amino acids. The CDR3 loop reads CASSPGQEGQPQHF. DNA of the CDR3: TGCGCCAGCAGCCCCGGACAGGAGGGTCAGCCCCAGCATTTT. Variable domain in full (rest from reference TRBV5-1 and TRBJ1-5): KAGVTQTPRYLIKTRGQQVTLSCSPISGHRSVSWYQQTPGQGLQFLFEYFSETQRNKGNFPGRFSGRQFSNSRSEMNVSTLELGDSALYLCASSPGQEGQPQHFGDGTRLSIL.

The chain is built from TRBV5-4 and TRBJ1-6, with a tentative D call TRBD1 (5 bases). Trimming stripped 5 bases from V and 0 bases from J, with 15 bases between. The CDR3 is made up of 17 amino acids. Germline CDR1 and CDR2: SGHNT and YYREEE (reference sequence). The DNA of the CDR3 is TGTGCCAGCAGGCAGGGTGCGGAGAGCTCCTATAATTCACCCCTCCACTTT. Amino acid sequence: CASRQGAESSYNSPLHF.

The chain employs TRBV7-6 and TRBJ2-1; D remains unclear. The CDR3 extends over 15 amino acids. Trimming took 1 base from V and 4 from J, leaving 11 bases between them. From germline, CDR1 is SGHVS and CDR2 FNYEAQ. The CDR3 spells CASSLDSFSYNEQFF. CDR3 coding DNA: TGTGCCAGCAGCTTAGACAGTTTTTCTTACAATGAGCAGTTCTTC.

The chain recombines TRBV2 with TRBJ1-4; D unresolved. The V gene's germline CDR1 is SNHLY and CDR2 FYNNEI. V lost 7 bases and J lost 1, with 19 bases in between. The CDR3 is 17 residues long. CDR3: CASTQTMGGLTNEKLFF. CDR3 nucleotides: TGTGCCAGCACTCAAACGATGGGAGGCCTAACTAATGAAAAACTGTTTTTT. The variable domain in full, completed from reference TRBV2 and TRBJ1-4, reads EPEVTQTPSHQVTQMGQEVILRCVPISNHLYFYWYRQILGQKVEFLVSFYNNEISEKSEIFDDQFSVERPDGSNFTLKIRSTKLEDSAMYFCASTQTMGGLTNEKLFFGSGTQLSVL.

Many counts were recorded for this clone. The chain links TRBV27 to TRBJ2-2, with a tentative D call TRBD1 (6 bases). Germline assignment: CDR1 MNHEY and CDR2 SMNVEV (reference sequence). V lost 6 bases, J lost 2 bases, and 13 bases lay in between. This CDR3 comprises 15 residues. The chain's CDR3 is CASRGHGVNTGELFF. The CDR3 DNA sequence: TGTGCCAGCAGGGGACACGGGGTTAACACCGGGGAGCTGTTTTTT.

The CDR3 protein is CASSSDRGNEKLFF. The CDR3 DNA reads TGTGCCAGCAGTTCAGACAGGGGCAATGAAAAACTGTTTTTT. The V gene is TRBV6-5, the J gene TRBJ1-4; the match to TRBD1 covers 8 bases. CDR1 and CDR2 (germline): MNHEY, SVGAGI. V lost 4 bases, J lost 5 bases, and 3 bases stayed unmatched. This CDR3 has 14 amino acids.

The chain has TRBV6-2 or TRBV6-3 and TRBJ2-3; no firm D call. Germline values: CDR1 MNHEY, CDR2 SVGEGT. V gave up 4 bases and J gave up 1 base, with 15 bases separating them. CDR3 size: 16 residues. CDR3 DNA: TGTGCCAGCAGTTCACTACGGGTCCCGGGCACAGATACGCAGTATTTT. This sequence encodes CASSSLRVPGTDTQYF.

The chain carries TRBV5-6 and TRBJ2-7, with a tentative D call TRBD1 (6 bases). Trimming cost V 4 bases and J 2 bases, with 19 bases left between them. CDR1 and CDR2 from the germline V gene are SGHDT and YYEEEE. This CDR3 region has 16 residues. CDR3 DNA sequence: TGTGCCAGCAGCCCCGACACAGGGTTCGAGACCTACGAGCAGTACTTC. This translates into CASSPDTGFETYEQYF. The complete variable domain, with remaining parts taken from reference TRBV5-6 and TRBJ2-7, reads DAGVTQSPTHLIKTRGQQVTLRCSPKSGHDTVSWYQQALGQGPQFIFQYYEEEERQRGNFPDRFSGHQFPNYSSELNVNALLLGDSALYLCASSPDTGFETYEQYFGPGTRLTVT.

The chain couples TRBV19 to TRBJ2-1; 7 bases align to TRBD2. With V trimmed by 3 bases and J by 3 bases, 8 bases remained unmatched. CDR3 length: 16 residues. The germline CDR1 and CDR2 sequences are LNHDA and SQIVND (reference sequence). CDR3 residues: CASSMRLADFYNEQFF. The CDR3 DNA sequence: TGTGCCAGTAGTATGAGGCTAGCGGACTTCTACAATGAGCAGTTCTTC.

The DNA of the CDR3 is TGTGCCAGCAGGGCAGGACAGGGGGTGGTGTATGAGCAGTTCTTC. This gives the protein CASRAGQGVVYEQFF. The chain employs TRBV6-5 and TRBJ2-1; 10 bases are a match to TRBD1. CDR3 size: 15 residues. Germline-derived CDR1 and CDR2 are MNHEY and SVGAGI. V lost 6 bases to trimming and J lost 8 bases; unmatched junction nucleotides: 10.

The chain joins TRBV29-1 to TRBJ2-7; no firm D call. Trimming stripped 1 base from V and 6 bases from J, with 7 bases between. The CDR3 has 11 amino acids. Germline V lookup: CDR1 SQVTM, CDR2 ANQGSEA. This CDR3 reads CSVEVQIEQYF. DNA of the CDR3: TGCAGCGTTGAAGTCCAGATCGAGCAGTACTTC.

CDR3 in amino acids: CASTFAGGGSYEQYF. The CDR3, as DNA: TGTGCCAGCACTTTTGCGGGGGGCGGATCCTACGAGCAGTACTTC. The chain uses TRBV2 and TRBJ2-7; 8 bases align to TRBD2. V lost 7 bases to trimming and J lost 1 base; unmatched junction nucleotides: 9. Germline CDR1 SNHLY, CDR2 FYNNEI. The CDR3 loop spans 15 amino acids.